The 25 T cell receptor beta chains reported below all come from one sample, sequenced in a study of T-cell reconstitution after alpha-beta-depleted transplantation in children. Using unique molecular identifiers, the investigators prepared the TCRbeta library. TCRdb passed the PCR reads through MiXCR, listing each CDR3 protein once. Here the sample spans about 200,000 distinct CDR3 sequences, approximately 8.4% being singletons. The sequencing used PBMCs, mostly from graft donor cells, collected 360 days after TCRalphabeta/CD19-depleted stem cell transplant. These receptors were obtained from a male patient under 10 years old who had a stem cell transplant for acute myeloid leukemia, so the T cells may come from the graft donor.

This clonotype was observed a few times. This chain joins TRBV3-1 and TRBJ2-1; 12 positions agree with TRBD2. The V gene's germline CDR1 is LGHDT and CDR2 YNNKEL (reference sequence). This CDR3 has 14 amino acids. Trimming cost V 6 bases and J 9 bases; bases outside gene matches: 6. CDR3 in DNA: TGTGCCAGCAGTCGACTAGCGGGGGAGGTTGAGCAGTTCTTC. Amino acid sequence: CASSRLAGEVEQFF.

This clonotype was detected ten times or more. CDR3 bases: TGCAGTGCTAGGAAGGGGGAAGATGAAAAACTGTTTTTT. Protein sequence: CSARKGEDEKLFF. The rearrangement links TRBV20-1 to TRBJ1-4, with D possibly TRBD1 on 6 matching bases. V was cut by 3 bases and J by 6 bases, with 11 bases left in between. This CDR3 comprises 13 residues. CDR1 DFQATT and CDR2 SNEGSKA come from the germline V gene (reference sequence).

This clonotype was recorded many times. This chain uses TRBV7-9 with TRBJ2-3; D perhaps matches TRBD1 (6 bases). V gave up 1 base and J gave up 0 bases, with 8 bases separating them. Looked up from germline, CDR1 is SEHNR and CDR2 is FQNEAQ (reference sequence). The CDR3 loop spans 15 amino acids. The CDR3 nucleotides read TGTGCCAGCAGCTTAGGGACAGATAGCACAGATACGCAGTATTTT. It yields the protein CASSLGTDSTDTQYF.

This clonotype turned up a few times. The chain links TRBV19 to TRBJ1-5; D is possibly TRBD1 (5 bases). The CDR3 loop spans 14 amino acids. Germline assignment: CDR1 LNHDA and CDR2 SQIVND (reference sequence). V was trimmed by 2 bases and J by 4 bases, leaving 9 bases between them. DNA of the CDR3: TGTGCCAGTAGTATACCGGGGCGAAATCAGCCCCAGCATTTT. This encodes CASSIPGRNQPQHF.

The J gene is TRBJ1-2, the V gene TRBV5-1; TRBD1 aligns across 10 bases. Germline assignment: CDR1 SGHRS and CDR2 YFSETQ. V gave up 4 bases and J gave up 4 bases; unmatched junction bases: 7. The CDR3 contains 15 residues. The CDR3, as DNA: TGCGCCAGCAGCCTCGGACAGGGGGGACTCTATGGCTACACCTTC. It translates to CASSLGQGGLYGYTF.

The sample holds many counts of this clonotype. V gene TRBV10-2 combines with J gene TRBJ2-3; TRBD2 aligns across 12 bases. Unmatched junction bases numbered 2, after V lost 2 bases and J lost 2 bases. CDR1 and CDR2 from the germline V gene are WSHSY and SAAADI. CDR3 length: 16 amino acids. CDR3 DNA: TGCGCCAGCAGTGAGACTAGCGGGGGGACCACAGATACGCAGTATTTT. It is translated as CASSETSGGTTDTQYF.

The chain joins TRBV5-8 to TRBJ1-4; D is ambiguous. Germline V gene data show CDR1 as SGHTS and CDR2 as YDEGEE. This CDR3 has 13 amino acids. The germline V and J ends were trimmed by 6 bases and 8 bases, with 14 bases remaining between them. CDR3 sequence reads: CASNPGVGEKLFF. The CDR3 DNA reads TGTGCCAGCAACCCTGGGGTGGGGGAAAAACTGTTTTTT.

This clonotype was recorded many times. The rearrangement links TRBV7-2 to TRBJ2-1; D uncertain. V was shortened by 5 bases and J by 3 bases, with 8 bases between the two germline ends. The length of the CDR3 is 13 residues. CDR1 is SGHTA, CDR2 FQGNSA, per germline. CDR3 protein: CASSERNYNEQFF. CDR3 nucleotide sequence: TGTGCCAGCAGCGAGAGGAACTACAATGAGCAGTTCTTC.

The rearrangement joins TRBV12-3 or TRBV12-4 to TRBJ2-3, with TRBD2 matching over 9 bases. CDR3 length: 13 residues. CDR3 sequence: CAGSGRSTDTQYF. The DNA for the CDR3 is TGTGCGGGGAGCGGGAGGAGCACAGATACGCAGTATTTT.

This clonotype came up a few times. The CDR3 coding sequence is TGTGCCAGCAGCCCCGCGCCGGTCACTGAAGCTTTCTTT. As protein: CASSPAPVTEAFF. The chain links TRBV12-3 or TRBV12-4 to TRBJ1-1; D remains ambiguous. With 6 bases removed from V and 4 bases from J, the gap between germline ends came to 12 bases. The CDR3 runs 13 residues.

This clonotype has at least ten counts. V is TRBV6-5 and J is TRBJ1-1, with TRBD1 matching 8 bases. V shed 9 bases, J shed 0 bases, and the junction held 6 bases outside the gene matches. CDR3 length equals 14 residues. Germline V lookup: CDR1 MNHEY, CDR2 SVGAGI. The CDR3 region has the DNA TGTGCCAGTACCGGACAGGGCGTGAACACTGAAGCTTTCTTT. Amino acid sequence: CASTGQGVNTEAFF.

This chain joins TRBV29-1 and TRBJ2-7; D unresolved. This CDR3 contains 13 residues. Germline V gene sequence: CDR1 SQVTM, CDR2 ANQGSEA. Trimming removed 4 bases at V and 2 bases at J, with 12 bases between. CDR3 amino acids: CSVGSRVAYEQYF. CDR3 bases: TGCAGCGTTGGATCGCGAGTGGCCTACGAGCAGTACTTC.

In its sample, this clonotype was seen many times. The J gene is TRBJ2-1, the V gene TRBV20-1, with D possibly TRBD2 on 6 matching bases. The CDR3 runs to 14 residues. Germline CDR1 DFQATT, CDR2 SNEGSKA (reference sequence). V was shortened by 5 bases and J by 7 bases, with 18 bases between the two germline ends. This CDR3 is CSAGRETLGNEQFF. The CDR3 bases are TGCAGTGCTGGACGGGAGACCCTCGGTAATGAGCAGTTCTTC.

This clonotype showed up just a few times. The chain couples TRBV7-9 to TRBJ2-3; D gene uncertain. Germline loops: CDR1 SEHNR, CDR2 FQNEAQ (reference sequence). The CDR3 is 15 residues long. Trimming removed 4 bases at V and 0 bases at J, with 11 bases between. The CDR3 bases are TGTGCCAGCAGCTCCAGGCGCTCTAGCACAGATACGCAGTATTTT. Protein: CASSSRRSSTDTQYF.

This clonotype has only a few counts. The V and J genes are TRBV12-3 or TRBV12-4 and TRBJ1-2, with a tentative D call TRBD1 (5 bases). The CDR3 is 14 residues long. V was cut by 3 bases and J by 8 bases, with 16 bases left in between. The CDR3 is CASSLLDRSKGYTF. DNA for the CDR3: TGTGCCAGCAGTTTGTTAGACAGAAGTAAAGGCTACACCTTC.

The V gene is TRBV20-1, the J gene TRBJ1-1; D not resolved. The V and J ends lost 3 bases and 0 bases respectively, with 11 bases between them. Germline loops: CDR1 DFQATT, CDR2 SNEGSKA (reference sequence). The CDR3 totals 14 residues. The CDR3 nucleotides read TGCAGTGCTAGGATGAGTGCACTGAACACTGAAGCTTTCTTT. It specifies CSARMSALNTEAFF.

This clonotype has more than one count but fewer than ten. The V call is TRBV9, the J call TRBJ2-1, with 11 nucleotides matching TRBD2. CDR1 is SGDLS and CDR2 is YYNGEE in the germline V gene. CDR3 size: 15 residues. The trim removed 4 bases at V and 9 bases at J, leaving 9 bases unmatched. CDR3 residues: CASSPIAGGRGEQFF. The CDR3 region has the DNA TGTGCCAGCAGCCCCATAGCGGGGGGGAGGGGTGAGCAGTTCTTC.

This clonotype was seen repeatedly, ten times or more. The genes are TRBV20-1 and TRBJ1-2, with D uncertain. Trimming removed 0 bases from V and 4 bases from J, with 6 bases in between. Germline V gene sequence: CDR1 DFQATT, CDR2 SNEGSKA (reference sequence). The CDR3 has 12 amino acids. The CDR3 sequence: CSARDLGYGYTF. CDR3 sequence (DNA): TGCAGTGCTAGAGATCTGGGCTATGGCTACACCTTC.

The chain is built from TRBV12-3 or TRBV12-4 and TRBJ1-1; D not resolved. CDR3 length: 14 residues. Deletions cut 6 bases from V and 0 bases from J, with 11 bases between. CDR3 sequence: CASSITVMNTEAFF. The CDR3 region has the DNA TGTGCCAGCAGCATTACAGTGATGAACACTGAAGCTTTCTTT.

There are a few counts of this clonotype. This sequence joins TRBV7-9 and TRBJ2-3; D remains ambiguous. V was pared by 2 bases and J by 0 bases, with 9 bases between. The CDR3 is made up of 15 amino acids. CDR1 is SEHNR and CDR2 is FQNEAQ in the germline V gene (reference sequence). CDR3 in DNA: TGTGCCAGCAGCTTATCGATCCAAAGCACAGATACGCAGTATTTT. Residues: CASSLSIQSTDTQYF.

Remarks on this clonotype: A much bigger clone sits one base away, suggesting this may be a read error. The chain links TRBV4-3 to TRBJ2-7; 13 bases line up with TRBD2. The germline V gene encodes CDR1 LGHNA and CDR2 YSLEER. Trimming removed 5 bases from V and 0 bases from J; junction bases left unmatched: 7. The CDR3 spans 17 residues. In nucleotides, the CDR3 is TGCGCCAGCAGCTTTGGGACTAGCGGGACCCCCTCCTACGAGCAGTACTTC. As protein: CASSFGTSGTPSYEQYF.

This clonotype was detected a few times. The CDR3 bases are TGTGCCAGCAGTCACGGGCGGTTCACCACCGGGGAGCTGTTTTTT. As protein: CASSHGRFTTGELFF. The chain uses TRBV6-2 or TRBV6-3 and TRBJ2-2; no reliable D call. This CDR3 has 15 amino acids. The germline CDR1 and CDR2 sequences are MNHEY and SVGEGT. V was cut by 5 bases and J by 4 bases, with 14 bases left in between.

This clonotype was picked up a small number of times. The J gene is TRBJ2-3, the V gene TRBV4-3; tentative D call: TRBD2 (5 bases). V dropped 0 bases and J dropped 6 bases, with 16 bases sitting between them. This CDR3 has 16 amino acids. Germline CDR1 and CDR2: LGHNA and YSLEER. DNA for the CDR3: TGCGCCAGCAGCCAAGATGAGGGAGCGCTCACGGATACGCAGTATTTT. It encodes CASSQDEGALTDTQYF.

Ten or more counts support this clonotype. The chain has TRBV29-1 and TRBJ2-7, with 14 bases lining up with TRBD2. Germline V gives CDR1 SQVTM, CDR2 ANQGSEA. The CDR3 sequence is 16 residues long. Trimming took 6 bases from V and 0 from J; bases not matched to a gene: 7. The CDR3 coding sequence is TGCAGCGTGTCCGGGACTAGCGGGAGTGGCTCCTACGAGCAGTACTTC. Translated: CSVSGTSGSGSYEQYF.

This sequence joins TRBV2 and TRBJ1-2, with D tentatively TRBD1 (6 bases). This CDR3 contains 12 residues. From germline, CDR1 is SNHLY and CDR2 FYNNEI. V was trimmed by 5 bases and J by 9 bases, leaving 13 bases between them. The DNA of the CDR3 is TGTGCCAGCAGTATACAGGGAAGAAGCTACACCTTC. Protein: CASSIQGRSYTF.